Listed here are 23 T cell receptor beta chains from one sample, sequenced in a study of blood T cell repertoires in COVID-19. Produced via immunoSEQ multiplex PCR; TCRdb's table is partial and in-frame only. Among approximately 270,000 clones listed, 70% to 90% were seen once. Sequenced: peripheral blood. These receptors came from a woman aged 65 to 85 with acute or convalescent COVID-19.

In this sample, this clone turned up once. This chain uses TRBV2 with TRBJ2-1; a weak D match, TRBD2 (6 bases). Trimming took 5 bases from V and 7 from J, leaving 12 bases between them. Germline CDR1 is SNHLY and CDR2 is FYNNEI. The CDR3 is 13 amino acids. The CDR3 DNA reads TGTGCCAGCAGTAATCTAGCGAGTAATGAGCAGTTCTTC. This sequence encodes CASSNLASNEQFF.

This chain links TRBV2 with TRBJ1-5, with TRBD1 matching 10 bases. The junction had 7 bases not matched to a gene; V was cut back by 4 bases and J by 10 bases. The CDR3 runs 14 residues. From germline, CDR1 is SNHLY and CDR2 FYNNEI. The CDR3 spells CASSGTGGWQPQHF. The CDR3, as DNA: TGTGCCAGCAGTGGGACAGGGGGGTGGCAACCCCAGCATTTT.

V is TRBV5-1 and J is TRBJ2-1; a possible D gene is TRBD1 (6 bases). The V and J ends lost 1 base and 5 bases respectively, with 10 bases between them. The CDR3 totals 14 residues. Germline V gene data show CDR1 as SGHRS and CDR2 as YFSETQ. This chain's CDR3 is CASSLMDSNNEQFF. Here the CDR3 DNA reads TGCGCCAGCAGCTTGATGGACAGCAACAATGAGCAGTTCTTC.

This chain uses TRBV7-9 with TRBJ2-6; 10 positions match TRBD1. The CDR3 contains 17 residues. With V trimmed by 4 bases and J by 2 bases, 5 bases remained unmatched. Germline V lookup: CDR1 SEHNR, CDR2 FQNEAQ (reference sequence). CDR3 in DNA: TGTGCCAGCAGCTCCTGGACAGGGGGAGCTGGGGCCAACGTCCTGACTTTC. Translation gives CASSSWTGGAGANVLTF. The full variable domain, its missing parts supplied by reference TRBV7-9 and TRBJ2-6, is DTGVSQNPRHKITKRGQNVTFRCDPISEHNRLYWYRQTLGQGPEFLTYFQNEAQLEKSRLLSDRFSAERPKGSFSTLEIQRTEQGDSAMYLCASSSWTGGAGANVLTFGAGSRLTVL.

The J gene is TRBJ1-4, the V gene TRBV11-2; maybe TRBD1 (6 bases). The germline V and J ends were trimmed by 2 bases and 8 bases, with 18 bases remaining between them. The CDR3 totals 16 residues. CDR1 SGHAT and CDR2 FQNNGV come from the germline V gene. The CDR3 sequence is CASSLLGGGGREKLFF. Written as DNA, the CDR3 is TGTGCCAGCAGCTTACTCGGCGGGGGCGGGAGGGAAAAACTGTTTTTT.

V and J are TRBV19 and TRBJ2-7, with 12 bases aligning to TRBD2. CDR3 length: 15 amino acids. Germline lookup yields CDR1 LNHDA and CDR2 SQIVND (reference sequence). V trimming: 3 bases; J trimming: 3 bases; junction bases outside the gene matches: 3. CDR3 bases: TGTGCCAGTAGTATGACTAGCGGGGGCTTCTACGAGCAGTACTTC. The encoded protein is CASSMTSGGFYEQYF. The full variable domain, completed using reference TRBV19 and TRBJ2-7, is DGGITQSPKYLFRKEGQNVTLSCEQNLNHDAMYWYRQDPGQGLRLIYYSQIVNDFQKGDIAEGYSVSREKKESFPLTVTSAQKNPTAFYLCASSMTSGGFYEQYFGPGTRLTVT.

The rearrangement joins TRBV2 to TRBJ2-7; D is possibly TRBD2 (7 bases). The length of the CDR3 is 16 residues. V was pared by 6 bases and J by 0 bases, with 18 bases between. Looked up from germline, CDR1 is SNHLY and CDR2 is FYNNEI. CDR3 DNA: TGTGCCAGCAGGGAGAAGGGGGGGGCGAGCTCCTACGAGCAGTACTTC. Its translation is CASREKGGASSYEQYF.

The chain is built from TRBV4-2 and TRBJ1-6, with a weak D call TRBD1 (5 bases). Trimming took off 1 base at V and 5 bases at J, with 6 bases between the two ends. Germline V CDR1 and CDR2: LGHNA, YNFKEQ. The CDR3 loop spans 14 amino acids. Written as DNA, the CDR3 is TGTGCCAGCAGCCAAGCAGGGAATAATTCACCCCTCCACTTT. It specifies CASSQAGNNSPLHF.

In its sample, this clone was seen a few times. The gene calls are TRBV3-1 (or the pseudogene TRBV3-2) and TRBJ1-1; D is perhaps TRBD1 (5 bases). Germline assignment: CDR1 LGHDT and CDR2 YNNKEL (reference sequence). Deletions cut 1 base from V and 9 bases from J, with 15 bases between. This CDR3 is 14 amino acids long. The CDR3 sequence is CASSQGTNWGQAFF. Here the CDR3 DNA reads TGTGCCAGCAGCCAAGGGACAAACTGGGGCCAAGCTTTCTTT.

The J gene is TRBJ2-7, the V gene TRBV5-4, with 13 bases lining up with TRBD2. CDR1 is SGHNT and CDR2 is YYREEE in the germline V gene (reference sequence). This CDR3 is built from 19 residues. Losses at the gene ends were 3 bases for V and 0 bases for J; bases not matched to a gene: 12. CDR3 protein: CASSSGGLAGFPNSYEQYF. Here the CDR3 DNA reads TGTGCCAGCAGCTCGGGGGGACTAGCGGGGTTCCCAAACTCCTACGAGCAGTACTTC.

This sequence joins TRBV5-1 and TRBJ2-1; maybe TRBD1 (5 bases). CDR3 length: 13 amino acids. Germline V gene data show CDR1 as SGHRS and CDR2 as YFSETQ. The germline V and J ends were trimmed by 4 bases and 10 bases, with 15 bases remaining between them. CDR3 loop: CASSPDSLREQFF. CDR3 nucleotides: TGCGCCAGCAGCCCAGACAGCCTCCGGGAGCAGTTCTTC.

As DNA, the CDR3 is TGTGCCAGCCGCCTAGGGGCGGGGTCGAACACCGGGGAGCTGTTTTTT. Its protein product is CASRLGAGSNTGELFF. The J gene is TRBJ2-2, the V gene TRBV5-4, with a possible D match to TRBD2 (6 bases). V was cut by 7 bases and J by 0 bases, with 16 bases left in between. The CDR3 is 16 amino acids. The germline gives CDR1 SGHNT, CDR2 YYREEE (reference sequence).

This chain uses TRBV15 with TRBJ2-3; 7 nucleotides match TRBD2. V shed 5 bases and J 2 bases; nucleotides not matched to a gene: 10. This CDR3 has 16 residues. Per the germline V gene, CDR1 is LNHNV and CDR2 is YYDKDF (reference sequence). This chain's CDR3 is CATSYGLSGITDTQYF. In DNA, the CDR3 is TGTGCCACCAGCTACGGACTAAGCGGGATCACAGATACGCAGTATTTT. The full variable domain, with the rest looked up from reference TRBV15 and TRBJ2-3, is DAMVIQNPRYQVTQFGKPVTLSCSQTLNHNVMYWYQQKSSQAPKLLFHYYDKDFNNEADTPDNFQSRRPNTSFCFLDIRSPGLGDTAMYLCATSYGLSGITDTQYFGPGTRLTVL.

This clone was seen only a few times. Here the CDR3 reads CASSQGRNEKLFF. CDR3 in DNA: TGTGCCAGCAGCCAAGGGAGAAATGAAAAACTGTTTTTT. The rearrangement joins TRBV16 to TRBJ1-4; D call uncertain. The CDR3 spans 13 residues. CDR1 and CDR2 (germline): KGHSY, FQNENV. V was trimmed by 2 bases and J by 5 bases, leaving 6 bases between them.

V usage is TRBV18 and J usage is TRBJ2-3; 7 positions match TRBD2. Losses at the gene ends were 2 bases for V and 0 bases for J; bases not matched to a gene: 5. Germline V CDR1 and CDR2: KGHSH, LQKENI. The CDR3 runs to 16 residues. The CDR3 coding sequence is TGTGCCAGCTCACCATCCTCTAGCGGAAGCACAGATACGCAGTATTTT. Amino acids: CASSPSSSGSTDTQYF. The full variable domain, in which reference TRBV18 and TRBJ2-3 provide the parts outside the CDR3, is NAGVMQNPRHLVRRRGQEARLRCSPMKGHSHVYWYRQLPEEGLKFMVYLQKENIIDESGMPKERFSAEFPKEGPSILRIQQVVRGDSAAYFCASSPSSSGSTDTQYFGPGTRLTVL.

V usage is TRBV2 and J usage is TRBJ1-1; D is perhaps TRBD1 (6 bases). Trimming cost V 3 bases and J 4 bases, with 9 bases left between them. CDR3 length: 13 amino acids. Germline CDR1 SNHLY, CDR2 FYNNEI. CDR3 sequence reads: CASSETGFTEAFF. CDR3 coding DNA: TGTGCCAGCAGTGAGACAGGTTTCACTGAAGCTTTCTTT.

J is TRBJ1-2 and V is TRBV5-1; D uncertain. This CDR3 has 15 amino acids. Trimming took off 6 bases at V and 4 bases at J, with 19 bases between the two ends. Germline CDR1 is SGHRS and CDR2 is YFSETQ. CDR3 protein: CASTYSTGSPYGYTF. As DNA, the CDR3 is TGCGCCAGCACCTACTCGACCGGGAGCCCCTATGGCTACACCTTC.

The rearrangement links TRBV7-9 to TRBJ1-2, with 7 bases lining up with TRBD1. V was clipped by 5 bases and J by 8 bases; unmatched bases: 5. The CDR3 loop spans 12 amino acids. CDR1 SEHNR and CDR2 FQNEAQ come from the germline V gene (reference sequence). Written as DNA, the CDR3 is TGTGCCAGCAGCCCGGGACAGAGGGGCTACACCTTC. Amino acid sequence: CASSPGQRGYTF. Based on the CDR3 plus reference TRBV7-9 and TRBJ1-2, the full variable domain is DTGVSQNPRHKITKRGQNVTFRCDPISEHNRLYWYRQTLGQGPEFLTYFQNEAQLEKSRLLSDRFSAERPKGSFSTLEIQRTEQGDSAMYLCASSPGQRGYTFGSGTRLTVV.

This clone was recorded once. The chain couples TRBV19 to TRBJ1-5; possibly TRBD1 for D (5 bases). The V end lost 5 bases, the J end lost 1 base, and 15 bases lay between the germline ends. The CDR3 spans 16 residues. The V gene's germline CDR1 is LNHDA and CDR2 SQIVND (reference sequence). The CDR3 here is CASSSLARGSNQPQHF. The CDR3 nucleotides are TGTGCCAGTAGTTCTTTGGCCCGGGGGAGCAATCAGCCCCAGCATTTT.

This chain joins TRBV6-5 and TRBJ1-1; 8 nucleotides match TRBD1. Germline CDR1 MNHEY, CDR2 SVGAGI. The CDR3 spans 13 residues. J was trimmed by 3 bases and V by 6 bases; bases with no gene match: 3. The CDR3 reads CASRHRGDTEAFF. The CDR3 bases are TGTGCCAGCAGACACAGGGGGGACACTGAAGCTTTCTTT.

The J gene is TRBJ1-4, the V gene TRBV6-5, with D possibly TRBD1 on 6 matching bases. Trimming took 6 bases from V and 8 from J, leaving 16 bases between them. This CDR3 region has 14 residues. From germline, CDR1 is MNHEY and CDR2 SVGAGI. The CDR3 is CASSLDSRREKLFF. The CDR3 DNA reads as TGTGCCAGCAGCCTGGACAGCCGAAGGGAAAAACTGTTTTTT.

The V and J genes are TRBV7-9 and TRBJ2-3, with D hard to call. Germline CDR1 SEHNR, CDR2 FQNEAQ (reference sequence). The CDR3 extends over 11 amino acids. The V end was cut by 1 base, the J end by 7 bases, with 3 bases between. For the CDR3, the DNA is TGTGCCAGCAGCTTAGACAATACGCAGTATTTT. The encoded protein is CASSLDNTQYF. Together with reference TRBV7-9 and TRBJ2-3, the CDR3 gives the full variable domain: DTGVSQNPRHKITKRGQNVTFRCDPISEHNRLYWYRQTLGQGPEFLTYFQNEAQLEKSRLLSDRFSAERPKGSFSTLEIQRTEQGDSAMYLCASSLDNTQYFGPGTRLTVL.

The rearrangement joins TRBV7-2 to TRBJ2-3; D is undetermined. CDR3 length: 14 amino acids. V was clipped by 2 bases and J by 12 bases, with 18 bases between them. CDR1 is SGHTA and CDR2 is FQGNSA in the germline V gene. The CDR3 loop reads CASSLIGTPLSQYF. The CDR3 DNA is TGTGCCAGCAGCTTAATTGGTACCCCCCTATCCCAGTATTTT.